Sequencing of this T cell receptor (beta chain) was carried out in a study of PD-1 blockade in classical Hodgkin lymphoma. All the patients suffered relapse after autologous stem cell transplantation, and brentuximab vedotin exposure differed. Per the germline V gene, CDR1 is SGHTA and CDR2 is FQGTGA. Trimming left V 5 bases short and J 2 bases short, with 13 bases between. This CDR3 comprises 14 residues. Profiled with immunoSEQ multiplex PCR; TCRdb holds only in-frame clones, not every one. The sample holds some 20,000 clones, about nine tenths seen once. Remarks on this clone: Its antigen is currently unknown.

General study results and limits: The CD4+ diversity rise by C4D1 was clearest in complete responders. No one has yet defined what causes the repertoire differences, which may be disease activity or prior therapy.

The sample consisted of peripheral blood mononuclear cells (PBMCs), taken before the second cycle of nivolumab. The V gene is TRBV7-3, the J gene TRBJ2-7, with a possible D match to TRBD1 (6 bases). The sequence derives from a human donor with classical Hodgkin lymphoma. The CDR3, as DNA: TGTGCCAGCAGCACCCGGACAGTTCCCTACGAGCAGTACTTC. It codes for CASSTRTVPYEQYF.